This T cell receptor (beta chain) was recovered during a study of T cell responses to AZD1222 COVID-19 vaccine (dated by TCRdb to 2020 to 2022). Regarding the complete study: TCR sequencing was performed for fewer than 250 trial participants, of whom around 200 were given two doses of AZD1222 and some 26 were given two doses of MenACWY control vaccine. Trial participants were enrolled into age subgroups of 18-55, 56-69 and 70-plus years, which contained about 150, 27 and 61 TCR-sequenced participants, respectively.

The CDR3 regions of human TCRbeta chains were subjected to immunosequencing. As for how the authors treated the data: TCRs in the repertoires were matched against a reference library of SARS-CoV-2-specific TCRs that had been generated with the MIRA antigen-specificity platform. Breadth meant the fraction of unique TCRs that were SARS-CoV-2-associated, whereas depth meant the fraction of total T cells that were SARS-CoV-2-associated. Using the MIRA data, each spike-specific TCR was assigned both to the spike region to which the TCR was reactive and to a CD4 or CD8 class. Log10-transformed breadth and depth values were compared by one-way ANOVA with Sidak's multiple comparisons tests. TCRdb provides this immuneACCESS table in a form limited to in-frame rearrangements. Some clones are lacking; in checked studies, under half of them reflect an unresolved V gene, and why the rest are absent is not known. V, J and clone size derive from that table, while D and trimming were established from the DNA sequence. The sample table lists some 200,000 clones, roughly 90% of them with a count of one. The ten largest make up roughly 3.5% of the sample.

On the study overall, not on this receptor specifically: Conclusions about previously exposed vaccinees are limited because only a handful of AZD1222 recipients were SARS-CoV-2 seropositive at baseline. Because no samples from the day 14 peak response were available, repertoires could be characterized only after the peak T cell response. CD4 TCRs associated with the vaccine covered the entire spike protein, and the dominant responses were in regions 160-218 and 743-854. The 56-69-year group was small, and its depth increase did not reach significance, likely because of low power. Reportedly, almost half of the unique spike-specific TCRs recognized epitopes lying outside the regions that are mutated in the B.1.351 and B.1.1.7 variants. After two AZD1222 doses, spike-specific TCR breadth and depth were significantly higher than at day 0 and than in MenACWY recipients. Most participants were white British and females outnumbered males, and the authors suggested that clonal diversity may have been underestimated.

The time point tag for this specimen amounts to: about 28 days (+/-7) after the second vaccine dose. AZD1222 recipients with second doses at about 4 weeks or about 12 weeks were pooled, because spike-specific TCR depth and breadth did not differ between schedules. The vaccinee samples were drawn from two UK trials, COV001 and COV002, one of which was a single-blind randomized controlled phase 2/3 trial testing AZD1222 (ChAdOx1 nCoV-19) in healthy adults. For TCRbeta chain sequencing, PBMC samples from trial participants were taken at day 0 and at day 28 after the second dose. Details on this clone: Its target antigen remains unknown. No base-level quality is on record; no much larger clone is a single base apart.

The sequences come from peripheral blood, collected 28 days after the second AZD1222 dose. This sequence was found in an adult who received the AZD1222 COVID-19 vaccine.

The DNA sequence reads TGTGCCAGCAGTGAAGTTTACTCTGGAAACACCATATATTTT. Translated, it reads CASSEVYSGNTIYF. The chain couples TRBV2 to TRBJ1-3; no confident D gene assignment can be made. Looking up the germline V gene yields CDR1 SNHLY and CDR2 FYNNEI. V was cut back by 1 base and J by 0 bases, leaving a gap of 4 bases between them. Including cysteine and phenylalanine, the CDR3 has 14 amino acids. Only the CDR3 DNA is retained, 42 bases long and in frame from the first base.